This paragraph reports one T cell receptor beta chain. The data derive from a study of shared clonotypes between healthy human individuals. Profiling relied on immunoSEQ multiplex PCR, and the TCRdb table lists in-frame clones only, not all of them. Of about 480,000 clones in the sample, less than 85% were seen once. The receptor's source is a middle-aged woman in good health. Some clones in this sample may be carry-over from other donors' samples. Source material: PBMCs.

The CDR3 spells CASSQYPGLAGSLAYNEQFF. The CDR3 region has the DNA TGCGCCAGCAGCCAATACCCGGGACTAGCGGGATCCCTAGCCTACAATGAGCAGTTCTTC. The chain recombines TRBV4-1 with TRBJ2-1; 13 positions match TRBD2. Germline trimming cut 2 bases from V and 2 bases from J; bases unmatched to any gene: 12. The CDR3 totals 20 residues. Per the germline V gene, CDR1 is MGHRA and CDR2 is YSYEKL.